These T cell receptor beta chains were read from a single sample in a study of blood T cell repertoires in COVID-19. The method was immunoSEQ multiplex PCR; TCRdb's version includes in-frame clones alone and lacks a portion of them. The sample has roughly 260,000 clones, about four fifths seen once; the top ten hold about 3%. The sequenced sample was peripheral blood. Every receptor here comes from a woman younger than 35 with acute or convalescent COVID-19. Both conserved end residues are part of each CDR3. A D gene is named only where the DNA matches it firmly. For some rows the clone size is stated as once, few or many, or as a class when expanded; others skip it.

TRBJ1-2	.	.	TRBV19	CASRRREAGYTF	TGTGCCAGTAGGCGCCGGGAGGCGGGCTACACCTTC
TRBJ2-7	TRBD2	.	TRBV28	CASSPSPSGTYEQYF	TGTGCCAGCAGTCCATCGCCTAGCGGAACCTACGAGCAGTACTTC
TRBJ2-7	TRBD2	.	TRBV27	CASSLGASGSREQYF	TGTGCCAGCAGTTTAGGGGCTAGCGGGAGTCGCGAGCAGTACTTC
TRBJ1-2	.	.	TRBV9	CASTYARVWYGYTF	TGTGCCAGCACCTACGCGAGGGTGTGGTATGGCTACACCTTC
TRBJ2-7	TRBD2	.	TRBV29-1	CSVEYSGSAYEQYF	TGCAGCGTTGAATATAGCGGGAGTGCCTACGAGCAGTACTTC
TRBJ2-7	.	.	TRBV3-1/TRBV3-2	CASSLRQVSSYEQYF	TGTGCCAGCAGCCTGAGACAGGTGAGCTCCTACGAGCAGTACTTC
TRBJ1-1	TRBD1	once	TRBV15	CATSRTTGEAFF	TGTGCCACCAGCAGAACGACAGGGGAAGCTTTCTTT
TRBJ2-5	TRBD1	.	TRBV11-2	CASSSQDRGTETQYF	TGTGCCAGCAGCTCCCAGGACAGGGGGACAGAGACCCAGTACTTC
TRBJ1-1	TRBD1	.	TRBV30	CAWRIGGGFTEAFF	TGTGCCTGGAGAATCGGAGGGGGCTTCACTGAAGCTTTCTTT
TRBJ1-2	TRBD1	.	TRBV20-1	CSASRGQGLIYGYTF	TGCAGTGCTAGTCGTGGACAGGGCCTGATCTATGGCTACACCTTC
TRBJ2-6	.	.	TRBV7-9	CASSRPLGPGANVLTF	TGTGCCAGCAGCCGCCCTTTGGGGCCTGGGGCCAACGTCCTGACTTTC
TRBJ2-2	.	.	TRBV7-9	CASRVSGTGGRGNTGELFF	TGTGCCAGCAGAGTGTCGGGAACGGGGGGCCGGGGGAACACCGGGGAGCTGTTTTTT
TRBJ2-7	.	.	TRBV5-8	CASSSPDIYEQYF	TGTGCCAGCAGCTCCCCCGACATCTACGAGCAGTACTTC
TRBJ2-3	TRBD2	.	TRBV10-1	CASSESRTSGITDTQYF	TGCGCCAGCAGTGAGTCAAGGACTAGCGGGATTACAGATACGCAGTATTTT
TRBJ2-1	TRBD2	.	TRBV5-6	CASSANPRGDDEQFF	TGTGCCAGCAGCGCAAATCCCCGGGGGGATGATGAGCAGTTCTTC
TRBJ2-7	.	.	TRBV7-6	CASSPEVSTNNYEQYF	TGTGCCAGCAGCCCAGAGGTATCTACGAACAATTACGAGCAGTACTTC
TRBJ2-1	TRBD1	.	TRBV19	CASSIDRQGFSRGYNEQFF	TGTGCCAGTAGTATAGATCGACAGGGGTTTTCTAGAGGGTACAATGAGCAGTTCTTC
TRBJ2-7	.	.	TRBV15	CATSPGTVSTYEQYF	TGTGCCACCAGCCCAGGAACAGTTTCGACCTACGAGCAGTACTTC
TRBJ2-7	TRBD1	.	TRBV30	CAWSQGQGNYEQYF	TGTGCCTGGAGTCAGGGACAGGGGAACTACGAGCAGTACTTC
TRBJ1-4	.	.	TRBV5-8	CASSSQQGANEKLFF	TGTGCCAGCAGCTCGCAACAGGGAGCTAATGAAAAACTGTTTTTT
TRBJ1-2	.	.	TRBV6-5	CASCPTGPNYGYTF	TGTGCCAGCTGCCCGACAGGACCTAACTATGGCTACACCTTC
TRBJ1-5	.	.	TRBV6-5	CASSPTGSNQPQHF	TGTGCCAGCAGTCCAACGGGAAGCAATCAGCCCCAGCATTTT
TRBJ2-2	TRBD2	.	TRBV28	CASSRGTRNTGELFF	TGTGCCAGCAGCCGGGGGACTAGGAACACCGGGGAGCTGTTTTTT
TRBJ1-1	.	.	TRBV12-1	CASSFAPRPWSPGGVSNSEAFF	TGTGCCAGCAGCTTTGCCCCGAGACCTTGGAGTCCTGGGGGGGTATCTAATTCTGAAGCTTTCTTT
TRBJ2-7	.	.	TRBV5-4	CASSPPDRYEQYF	TGTGCCAGCAGCCCACCTGACAGGTACGAGCAGTACTTC
TRBJ1-2	.	.	TRBV27	CASSLYREMSYGYTF	TGTGCCAGCAGTCTTTACAGGGAAATGAGCTATGGCTACACCTTC